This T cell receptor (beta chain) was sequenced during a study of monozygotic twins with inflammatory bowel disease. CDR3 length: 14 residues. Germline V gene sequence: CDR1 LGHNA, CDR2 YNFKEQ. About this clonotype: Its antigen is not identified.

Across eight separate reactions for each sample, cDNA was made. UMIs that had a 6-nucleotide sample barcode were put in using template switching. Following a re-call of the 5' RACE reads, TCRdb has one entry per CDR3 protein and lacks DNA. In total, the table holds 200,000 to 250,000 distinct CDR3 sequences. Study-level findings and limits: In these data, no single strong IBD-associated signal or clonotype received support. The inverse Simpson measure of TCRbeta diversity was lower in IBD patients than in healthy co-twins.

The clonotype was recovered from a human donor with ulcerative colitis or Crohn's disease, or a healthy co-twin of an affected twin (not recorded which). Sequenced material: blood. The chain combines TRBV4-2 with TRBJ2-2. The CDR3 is CASSQPDKAGELFF.